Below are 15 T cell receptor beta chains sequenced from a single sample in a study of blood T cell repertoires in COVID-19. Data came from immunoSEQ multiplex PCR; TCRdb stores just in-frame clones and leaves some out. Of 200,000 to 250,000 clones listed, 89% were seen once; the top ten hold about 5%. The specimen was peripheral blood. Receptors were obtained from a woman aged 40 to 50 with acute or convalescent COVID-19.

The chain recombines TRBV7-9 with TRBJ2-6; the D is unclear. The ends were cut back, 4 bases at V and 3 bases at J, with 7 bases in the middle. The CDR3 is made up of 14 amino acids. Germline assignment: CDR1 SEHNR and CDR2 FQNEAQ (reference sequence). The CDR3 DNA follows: TGTGCCAGCAGCTCGGTCGGTGGGGCCAACGTCCTGACTTTC. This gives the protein CASSSVGGANVLTF. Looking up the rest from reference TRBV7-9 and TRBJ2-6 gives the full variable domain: DTGVSQNPRHKITKRGQNVTFRCDPISEHNRLYWYRQTLGQGPEFLTYFQNEAQLEKSRLLSDRFSAERPKGSFSTLEIQRTEQGDSAMYLCASSSVGGANVLTFGAGSRLTVL.

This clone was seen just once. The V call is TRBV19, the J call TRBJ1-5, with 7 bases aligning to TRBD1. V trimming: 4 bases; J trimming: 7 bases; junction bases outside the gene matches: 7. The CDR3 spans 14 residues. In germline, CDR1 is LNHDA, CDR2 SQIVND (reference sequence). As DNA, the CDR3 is TGTGCCAGTAGTAGCAGGGGGGTAGGGCAGCCCCAGCATTTT. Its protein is CASSSRGVGQPQHF.

CDR3 region: CASSLAGQPQETQYF. The DNA of the CDR3 is TGTGCCAGCAGCTTGGCAGGTCAGCCCCAAGAGACCCAGTACTTC. The chain couples TRBV5-6 to TRBJ2-5; D gene uncertain. The V end lost 0 bases, the J end lost 1 base, and 10 bases lay between the germline ends. The germline gives CDR1 SGHDT, CDR2 YYEEEE. This CDR3 region has 15 residues.

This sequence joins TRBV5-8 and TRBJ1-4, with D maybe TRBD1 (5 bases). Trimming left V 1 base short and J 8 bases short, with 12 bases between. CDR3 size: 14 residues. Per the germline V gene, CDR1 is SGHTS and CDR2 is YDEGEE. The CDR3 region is CASSLHPGLEKLFF. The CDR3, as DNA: TGTGCCAGCAGCTTGCATCCAGGGTTGGAAAAACTGTTTTTT.

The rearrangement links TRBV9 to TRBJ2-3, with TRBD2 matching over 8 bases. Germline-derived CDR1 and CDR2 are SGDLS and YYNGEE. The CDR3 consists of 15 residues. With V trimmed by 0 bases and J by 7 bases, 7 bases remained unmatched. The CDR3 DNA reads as TGTGCCAGCAGCGTAGGGGCGGGGGGAGTGAATACGCAGTATTTT. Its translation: CASSVGAGGVNTQYF.

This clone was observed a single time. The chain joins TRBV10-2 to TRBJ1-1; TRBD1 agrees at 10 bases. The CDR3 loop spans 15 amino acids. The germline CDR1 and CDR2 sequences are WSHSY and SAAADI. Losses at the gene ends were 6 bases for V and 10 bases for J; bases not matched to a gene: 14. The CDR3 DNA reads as TGCGCCAGCAGCCCCGTCCCGGGACAGGGGACGGTAGCTTTCTTT. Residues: CASSPVPGQGTVAFF.

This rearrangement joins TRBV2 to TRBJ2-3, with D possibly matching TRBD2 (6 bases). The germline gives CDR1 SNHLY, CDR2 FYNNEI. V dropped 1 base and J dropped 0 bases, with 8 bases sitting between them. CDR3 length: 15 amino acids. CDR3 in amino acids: CASSEGGTSTDTQYF. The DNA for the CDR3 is TGTGCCAGCAGTGAAGGGGGGACTAGCACAGATACGCAGTATTTT.

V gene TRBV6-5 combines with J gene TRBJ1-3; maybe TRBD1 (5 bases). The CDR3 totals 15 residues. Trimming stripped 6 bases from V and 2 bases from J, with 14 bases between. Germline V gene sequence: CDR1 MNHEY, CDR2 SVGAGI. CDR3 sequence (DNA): TGTGCCAGCAGAGTGGGGAGGGGTCCTGGAAACACCATATATTTT. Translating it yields CASRVGRGPGNTIYF.

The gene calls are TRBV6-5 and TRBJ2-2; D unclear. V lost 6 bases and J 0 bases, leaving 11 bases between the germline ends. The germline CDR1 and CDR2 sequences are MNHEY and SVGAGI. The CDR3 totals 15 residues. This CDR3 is CASRIITANTGELFF. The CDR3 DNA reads TGTGCCAGCAGAATTATCACAGCGAACACCGGGGAGCTGTTTTTT.

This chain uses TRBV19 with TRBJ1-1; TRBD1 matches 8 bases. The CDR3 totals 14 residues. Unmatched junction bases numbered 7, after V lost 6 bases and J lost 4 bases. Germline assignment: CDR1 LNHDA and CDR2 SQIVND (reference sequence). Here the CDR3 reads CASRTDRVGTEAFF. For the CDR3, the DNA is TGTGCCAGTAGAACGGACAGGGTCGGCACTGAAGCTTTCTTT.

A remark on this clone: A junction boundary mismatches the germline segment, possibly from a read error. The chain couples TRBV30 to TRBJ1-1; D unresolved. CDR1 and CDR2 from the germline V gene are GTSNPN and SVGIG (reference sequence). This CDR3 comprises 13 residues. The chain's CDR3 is CARRDRENTEAFF. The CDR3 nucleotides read TGTGCCCGGAGGGATCGGGAGAACACTGAAGCTTTCTTT.

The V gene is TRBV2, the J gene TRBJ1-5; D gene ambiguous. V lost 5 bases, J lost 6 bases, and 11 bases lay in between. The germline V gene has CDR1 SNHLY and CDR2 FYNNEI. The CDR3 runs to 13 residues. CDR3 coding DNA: TGTGCCAGCAGTTCCTGGCTTCGTCAGCCCCAGCATTTT. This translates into CASSSWLRQPQHF. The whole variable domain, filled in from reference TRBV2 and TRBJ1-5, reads EPEVTQTPSHQVTQMGQEVILRCVPISNHLYFYWYRQILGQKVEFLVSFYNNEISEKSEIFDDQFSVERPDGSNFTLKIRSTKLEDSAMYFCASSSWLRQPQHFGDGTRLSIL.

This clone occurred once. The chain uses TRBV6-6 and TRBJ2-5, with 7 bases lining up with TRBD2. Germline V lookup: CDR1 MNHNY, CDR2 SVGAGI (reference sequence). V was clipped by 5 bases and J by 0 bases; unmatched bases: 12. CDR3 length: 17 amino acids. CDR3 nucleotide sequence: TGTGCCAGCAGTCTCTCGACTAGCCGCCTTTACCAAGAGACCCAGTACTTC. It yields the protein CASSLSTSRLYQETQYF.

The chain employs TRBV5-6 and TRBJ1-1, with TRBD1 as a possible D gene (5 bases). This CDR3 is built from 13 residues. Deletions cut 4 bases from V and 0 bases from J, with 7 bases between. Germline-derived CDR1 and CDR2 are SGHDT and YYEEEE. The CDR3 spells CASSRTMNTEAFF. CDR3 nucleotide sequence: TGTGCCAGCAGCAGGACAATGAACACTGAAGCTTTCTTT.

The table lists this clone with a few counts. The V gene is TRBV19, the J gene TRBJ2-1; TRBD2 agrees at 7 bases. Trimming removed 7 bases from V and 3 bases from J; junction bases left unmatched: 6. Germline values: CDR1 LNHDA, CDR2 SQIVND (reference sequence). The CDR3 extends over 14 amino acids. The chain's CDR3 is CASTLGGDYNEQFF. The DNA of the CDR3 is TGTGCCAGTACCCTGGGGGGGGACTACAATGAGCAGTTCTTC.